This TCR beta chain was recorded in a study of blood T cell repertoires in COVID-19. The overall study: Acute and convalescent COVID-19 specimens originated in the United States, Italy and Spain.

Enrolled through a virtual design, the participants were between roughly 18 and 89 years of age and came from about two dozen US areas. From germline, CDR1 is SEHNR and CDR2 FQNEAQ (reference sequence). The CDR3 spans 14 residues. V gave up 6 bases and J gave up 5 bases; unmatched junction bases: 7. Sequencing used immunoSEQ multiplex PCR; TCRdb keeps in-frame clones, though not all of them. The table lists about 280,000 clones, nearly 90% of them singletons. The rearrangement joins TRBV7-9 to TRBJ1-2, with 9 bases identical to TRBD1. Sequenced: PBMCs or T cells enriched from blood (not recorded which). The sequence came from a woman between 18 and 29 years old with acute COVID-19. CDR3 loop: CASSKKTGGYGYTF. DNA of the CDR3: TGTGCCAGCAGTAAAAAGACAGGGGGATATGGCTACACCTTC.